These 13 T cell receptor beta chains were all obtained from the same sample, sequenced in a study of CD8+ T cells in alopecia areata. cDNA reverse transcribed from extracted RNA served as the sequencing template. The assay was immunoSEQ multiplex PCR, and TCRdb's table has in-frame clones only and misses some. The sample shows 270,000 or so clones, none of them appearing just once. On the basis of CD4, CD8alpha, NKG2D, NKG2ACE and other markers, pooled cutaneous lymph node cells were sorted. The sample comprised CD4+ T cells sorted from a lymph node. These receptors were taken from a C3H/HeJ mouse with alopecia areata. Strain haplotype (MHC): H2-k.

Notes on this clone: Mouse gene names and germline throughout. The chain's CDR3 is CASSLVPSTGGKDTQYF. Partial CDR3 DNA: TGTGCCAGCAGCTTAGTCCCCTCGACTGGGGGGAAAGAC. V usage is TRBV3 and J usage is TRBJ2-5; TRBD2 matches 10 bases. The sequenced fragment ends 4 residues before the CDR3 boundary, so the rest is inferred from the germline J gene. The CDR3 extends over 17 amino acids. In germline, CDR1 is SNHLY, CDR2 FYNGKV (reference sequence).

Note on this clone: Gene labels here are mouse ones. The read finishes 4 residues shy of the CDR3 end, and the germline J gene is used to complete it. The rearrangement joins TRBV19 to TRBJ2-7, with TRBD1 matching over 8 bases. The CDR3 totals 12 residues. Germline CDR1 FNHDT, CDR2 SITEND (reference sequence). The CDR3 loop is CATRQGANEQYF. CDR3 DNA (partial): TGTGCCACGAGGCAGGGGGCCAAT.

Details on this clone: The genes and germline here are from mouse. The sequence runs out 4 residues before the end of the CDR3; the remainder is reconstructed from the germline J gene. This chain connects TRBV1 to TRBJ2-2; tentatively, D is TRBD1 (6 bases). From germline, CDR1 is NSQYPW and CDR2 LRSPGD (reference sequence). The CDR3 runs to 15 residues. The V gene lost 4 bases and the J gene lost 1 base, with 10 bases spanning the gap. The sequenced CDR3 bases are TGCACCTGCAGTGGGACAGCCAGAAACACCGGG. It is translated as CTCSGTARNTG. The full CDR3 sequence reads CTCSGTARNTGQLYF.

This clone was observed a few times. These gene names are mouse names. The read gets to within 4 residues of the CDR3 end, and the germline J gene fills in the rest. The chain combines TRBV19 with TRBJ2-1; 11 bases match TRBD2. V was pared by 3 bases and J by 6 bases, with 2 bases of the junction left unmatched. From germline, CDR1 is FNHDT and CDR2 SITEND (reference sequence). The CDR3 consists of 14 residues. The CDR3 region is CASSKGLGVAEQFF. The CDR3 bases that were read are TGTGCCAGCAGTAAGGGACTGGGGGTTGCT.

Points on this clone: Gene names denote mouse genes. Coverage ceases 4 residues before the CDR3 finishes, and the germline J gene fills in the end. The chain carries TRBV5 and TRBJ2-2; perhaps TRBD1 as D (6 bases). V lost 0 bases and J 4 bases, leaving 12 bases between the germline ends. The CDR3 consists of 16 residues. The germline V gene has CDR1 LGHNA and CDR2 YNLKQL (reference sequence). CDR3 residues: CASSQDRGSGTGQLYF. CDR3 DNA, as far as it was read: TGTGCCAGCAGCCAAGATAGGGGGAGCGGCACCGGG.

A few counts support this clone. Gene names refer to mouse genes. The DNA ends 4 residues before the CDR3 does, and the rest of the CDR3 is filled in from the germline J gene. Other DNA sequences within the sample encode an identical CDR3. The chain links TRBV19 to TRBJ2-2, with no clear D. The V and J ends lost 2 bases and 0 bases respectively, with 2 bases between them. The CDR3 length is 13 residues. Per germline, CDR1 FNHDT and CDR2 SITEND (reference sequence). The CDR3 here is CASSISNTGQLYF. The CDR3 bases that were read are TGTGCCAGCAGTATCTCAAACACCGGG.

In its sample, this clone was seen a few times. The germline and genes are mouse ones. The sequence runs out 4 residues before the end of the CDR3; the remainder is reconstructed from the germline J gene. Other DNA sequences from this sample encode an identical CDR3 as well. The chain joins TRBV5 to TRBJ2-3; 8 positions agree with TRBD2. Germline values: CDR1 LGHNA, CDR2 YNLKQL (reference sequence). The CDR3 covers 14 residues. Trimming at V came to 4 bases and at J to 1 base, leaving 1 base not matched to a gene. The CDR3 loop is CASSPTGGAETLYF. Partial CDR3 DNA: TGTGCCAGCAGCCCGACTGGGGGTGCAGAA.

This clone occurred a few times. The genes are named according to mouse. The read stops 4 residues short of the end of the CDR3; the missing end is completed from the germline J gene. The chain is built from TRBV13-3 and TRBJ1-2; D ambiguous. V was shortened by 4 bases and J by 0 bases, with 7 bases between the two germline ends. The CDR3 contains 13 residues. Germline values: CDR1 NNHDY, CDR2 SYVADS. CDR3 DNA, as far as it was read: TGTGCCAGCAGTAACAATGCAAACTCC. It specifies CASSNNANS. The complete CDR3 reads CASSNNANSDYTF.

This clone occurred a few times. The genes and germline here are from mouse. The CDR3 extends 4 residues past the end of the read, so its final part is completed from the germline J gene. This sample also contains other DNA sequences that code for the same CDR3. This chain links TRBV13-1 with TRBJ2-2, with TRBD1 matching 10 bases. Germline-derived CDR1 and CDR2 are NSHNY and SYGAGN. This CDR3 comprises 16 residues. Trimming removed 3 bases from V and 2 bases from J; junction bases left unmatched: 4. CDR3 bases read: TGTGCCAGCAGTGGGGGGACAGGGGCCAACACCGGG. Protein sequence: CASSGGTGANTG. The full CDR3 sequence reads CASSGGTGANTGQLYF.

This clone was seen ten or more times. Mouse germline and gene names are used. Sequencing ends 3 residues short of the CDR3 end; the germline J gene provides the rest. V is TRBV13-1 and J is TRBJ1-6, with TRBD1 matching over 8 bases. TRBJ1-6 has ORF status, its function being uncertain. J was trimmed by 4 bases and V by 1 base; bases with no gene match: 4. Germline CDR1 NSHNY, CDR2 SYGAGN. This CDR3 has 16 amino acids. CDR3 amino acids: CASSDRQGAYNSPLYF. Partial CDR3 DNA: TGTGCCAGCAGTGATAGGCAGGGGGCTTATAATTCGCCC.

This clone turned up a few times. Mouse germline and gene names are used. The DNA ends 4 residues before the CDR3 does, and the rest of the CDR3 is filled in from the germline J gene. At the DNA level, this CDR3 is encoded by other sequences in the same sample as well. The chain carries TRBV1 and TRBJ2-7; 7 nucleotides align to TRBD1. CDR3 size: 13 residues. Germline CDR1 NSQYPW, CDR2 LRSPGD (reference sequence). Here the CDR3 reads CTCSAAGQYEQYF. The CDR3 DNA, read in part, is TGCACCTGCAGTGCAGCGGGACAGTAT. The full variable domain, completed using reference TRBV1 and TRBJ2-7, is VTLLEQNPRWRLVPRGQAVNLRCILKNSQYPWMSWYQQDLQKQLQWLFTLRSPGDKEVKSLPGADYLATRVTDTELRLQVANMSQGRTLYCTCSAAGQYEQYFGPGTRLTVL.

Notes on this clone: The genes are named according to mouse. The observed sequence ends 4 residues before the CDR3 terminus, with the missing tail filled in from the germline J gene. Distinct nucleotide sequences in the sample also encode this CDR3. The chain recombines TRBV13-1 with TRBJ2-2; 10 bases map to TRBD2. This CDR3 has 16 residues. Per germline, CDR1 NSHNY and CDR2 SYGAGN. The trim removed 3 bases at V and 0 bases at J, leaving 2 bases unmatched. The covered CDR3 bases are TGTGCCAGCAGTGGGGACTGGGGCACAAACACCGGG. This codes for CASSGDWGTNTG. Given in full, the CDR3 is CASSGDWGTNTGQLYF.

A word on this clone: Here the gene names and germline are mouse. The CDR3 extends 4 residues past the end of the read, so its final part is completed from the germline J gene. The rearrangement joins TRBV5 to TRBJ2-1, with D maybe TRBD1 (6 bases). Trimming took off 2 bases at V and 4 bases at J, with 9 bases between the two ends. Germline-derived CDR1 and CDR2 are LGHNA and YNLKQL (reference sequence). The CDR3 runs 14 residues. This CDR3 is CASSQRDKYAEQFF. CDR3 bases read: TGTGCCAGCAGCCAACGGGACAAATATGCT.